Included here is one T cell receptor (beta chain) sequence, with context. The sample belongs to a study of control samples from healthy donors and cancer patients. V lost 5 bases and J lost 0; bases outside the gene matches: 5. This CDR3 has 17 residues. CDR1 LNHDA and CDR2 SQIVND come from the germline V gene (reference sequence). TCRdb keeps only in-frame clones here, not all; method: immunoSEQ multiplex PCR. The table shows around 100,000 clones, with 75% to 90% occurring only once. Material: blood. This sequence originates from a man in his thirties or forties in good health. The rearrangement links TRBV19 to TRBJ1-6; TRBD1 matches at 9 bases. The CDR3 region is CASSQLTGGSYNSPLHF. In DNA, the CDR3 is TGTGCCAGTAGTCAACTGACAGGGGGCTCCTATAATTCACCCCTCCACTTT.